Each of the 21 T cell receptor beta chains below was sequenced from the same sample in a study of graft-versus-host responses after intestinal transplantation. Sequenced by immunoSEQ multiplex PCR; TCRdb stores in-frame clones only, minus some. This table has roughly 97,000 clones, around 90% appearing once. The sample here was PBMCs, taken just under 460 days after intestinal transplant. The receptor set was obtained from a human patient who received an intestinal transplant, so some T cells may come from the graft donor.

This clone was observed once. This chain connects TRBV11-2 to TRBJ2-5, with D possibly being TRBD1 or TRBD2 (6 bases each). V lost 1 base to trimming and J lost 4 bases, with 16 bases between them. CDR3 length: 16 amino acids. Germline CDR1 SGHAT, CDR2 FQNNGV. CDR3 region: CASSLVGGAGAETQYF. CDR3 DNA sequence: TGTGCCAGCAGCTTAGTCGGAGGGGCAGGGGCAGAGACCCAGTACTTC.

V and J are TRBV5-8 and TRBJ1-2; D is ambiguous. This CDR3 region has 16 residues. Trimming took 1 base from V and 1 from J, leaving 14 bases between them. Germline V gene data show CDR1 as SGHTS and CDR2 as YDEGEE. The CDR3 sequence: CASSLWRQTNNYGYTF. CDR3 nucleotides: TGTGCCAGCAGCTTGTGGCGGCAGACTAATAACTATGGCTACACCTTC.

This rearrangement joins TRBV6-5 to TRBJ2-2; tentatively, D is TRBD2 (6 bases). CDR3 size: 14 residues. Germline V lookup: CDR1 MNHEY, CDR2 SVGAGI. The V and J ends lost 6 bases and 0 bases respectively, with 8 bases between them. In DNA, the CDR3 is TGTGCCAGCAGCATAGCGGCGAACACCGGGGAGCTGTTTTTT. It translates to CASSIAANTGELFF.

This clone was observed a single time. Other nucleotide sequences in the sample specify the same CDR3. The chain carries TRBV5-1 and TRBJ2-7; no definite D call. CDR3 length equals 14 residues. Trimming cost V 0 bases and J 0 bases, with 7 bases left between them. Germline loops: CDR1 SGHRS, CDR2 YFSETQ. CDR3 nucleotides: TGCGCCAGCAGCTTGGGGGTCGGCTCCTACGAGCAGTACTTC. It is translated as CASSLGVGSYEQYF.

The chain couples TRBV19 to TRBJ1-3, with a weak D call TRBD1 (5 bases). Trimming cost V 2 bases and J 2 bases, with 10 bases left between them. The CDR3 has 15 residues. The germline CDR1 and CDR2 sequences are LNHDA and SQIVND (reference sequence). The CDR3 protein is CASSITAGPGNTIYF. CDR3 nucleotides: TGTGCCAGTAGTATAACGGCAGGGCCTGGAAACACCATATATTTT.

The chain carries TRBV5-1 and TRBJ2-5; D is undetermined. Trimming removed 4 bases at V and 4 bases at J, with 17 bases between. CDR1 is SGHRS and CDR2 is YFSETQ in the germline V gene. The CDR3 loop spans 15 amino acids. The CDR3 nucleotides read TGCGCCAGCAGCCCGCAACACCCCCGAGGAGAGACCCAGTACTTC. Its translation is CASSPQHPRGETQYF. Filled out from reference TRBV5-1 and TRBJ2-5, the complete variable domain reads KAGVTQTPRYLIKTRGQQVTLSCSPISGHRSVSWYQQTPGQGLQFLFEYFSETQRNKGNFPGRFSGRQFSNSRSEMNVSTLELGDSALYLCASSPQHPRGETQYFGPGTRLLVL.

This clone was observed a single time. The chain couples TRBV13 to TRBJ2-2, with 7 bases matching TRBD1. CDR3 length equals 15 residues. Per the germline V gene, CDR1 is PRHDT and CDR2 is FYEKMQ (reference sequence). After removal of 7 bases from V and 4 bases from J, the junction contained 9 bases not matched to a gene. The DNA of the CDR3 is TGTGCCAGCAACGGACAGGTTCACCGCACCGGGGAGCTGTTTTTT. Translation gives CASNGQVHRTGELFF.

The rearrangement links TRBV5-1 to TRBJ2-3, with 11 positions matching TRBD2. The CDR3 runs to 17 residues. V shed 0 bases, J shed 0 bases, and the junction held 3 bases outside the gene matches. Looked up from germline, CDR1 is SGHRS and CDR2 is YFSETQ. The DNA for the CDR3 is TGCGCCAGCAGCTTGGATAGCGGGGGGGCTAGCACAGATACGCAGTATTTT. Protein product: CASSLDSGGASTDTQYF.

Note on this clone: Other DNA sequences from this sample encode an identical CDR3 as well. V gene TRBV5-1 combines with J gene TRBJ2-2, with a tentative D call TRBD1 (6 bases). Germline CDR1 reads SGHRS; CDR2 reads YFSETQ. This CDR3 has 14 residues. The ends were cut back, 4 bases at V and 1 base at J, with 8 bases in the middle. CDR3 bases: TGCGCCAGCAGCCAGGGGCAGAACACCGGGGAGCTGTTTTTT. Protein sequence: CASSQGQNTGELFF.

This rearrangement joins TRBV18 to TRBJ2-2; no clear D. The CDR3 covers 18 residues. Germline lookup yields CDR1 KGHSH and CDR2 LQKENI. With 3 bases removed from V and 0 bases from J, the gap between germline ends came to 17 bases. CDR3 sequence reads: CASSPQDRVRTNTGELFF. CDR3 nucleotides: TGTGCCAGCTCACCTCAGGATCGGGTCCGAACGAACACCGGGGAGCTGTTTTTT.

The chain has TRBV7-8 and TRBJ1-6, with a possible D match to TRBD1 (6 bases). V dropped 2 bases and J dropped 9 bases, with 17 bases sitting between them. This CDR3 has 16 amino acids. The germline V gene encodes CDR1 SGHVS and CDR2 FQNEAQ. The CDR3 bases are TGTGCCAGCAGCTTAACTACCGGGACATTCGGTTCACCCCTCCACTTT. Its protein is CASSLTTGTFGSPLHF.

The V gene is TRBV2, the J gene TRBJ2-3, with 10 nucleotides matching TRBD2. The junction had 7 bases not matched to a gene; V was cut back by 3 bases and J by 7 bases. Germline loops: CDR1 SNHLY, CDR2 FYNNEI. The CDR3 length is 15 residues. The CDR3 spells CASSDFSGGPNTQYF. CDR3 in DNA: TGTGCCAGCAGTGATTTTAGCGGGGGGCCGAATACGCAGTATTTT.

This clone appeared many times. The chain combines TRBV4-1 with TRBJ1-2; D is undetermined. Germline CDR1 MGHRA, CDR2 YSYEKL. Trimming pared 0 bases from V and 8 bases from J, leaving 13 bases between. The CDR3 length is 14 residues. The CDR3 bases are TGCGCCAGCAGCCAAGAAGGCGGGGTACTGGGCTACACCTTC. It encodes CASSQEGGVLGYTF.

The chain is built from TRBV4-1 and TRBJ1-2, with 7 bases matching TRBD1. The CDR3 spans 15 residues. Germline trimming cut 4 bases from V and 8 bases from J; bases unmatched to any gene: 13. Germline assignment: CDR1 MGHRA and CDR2 YSYEKL. The CDR3 protein is CASSPQTTGVSGYTF. CDR3 nucleotides: TGCGCCAGCAGCCCCCAGACCACAGGGGTAAGCGGCTACACCTTC.

The chain links TRBV6-6 to TRBJ1-2; D unresolved. CDR3 length: 16 amino acids. The germline CDR1 and CDR2 sequences are MNHNY and SVGAGI (reference sequence). Trimming stripped 8 bases from V and 3 bases from J, with 22 bases between. DNA for the CDR3: TGTGCCAGCTGGGTTCGGTTAGGGCGACGGGACTATGGCTACACCTTC. Translation gives CASWVRLGRRDYGYTF.

A single count supports this clone. CDR3 DNA: TGTGCCAGCAGTGGGAGGAGCTCCTACGAGCAGTACTTC. It yields the protein CASSGRSSYEQYF. This chain uses TRBV9 with TRBJ2-7; D possibly corresponds to TRBD2 (6 bases). The CDR3 totals 13 residues. Germline V gene lookup returns CDR1 SGDLS and CDR2 YYNGEE. Trimming pared 5 bases from V and 0 bases from J, leaving 9 bases between.

The CDR3 region is CTSSQERGLAHYEQYF. The DNA for the CDR3 is TGCACCAGCAGCCAAGAAAGAGGACTAGCGCACTACGAGCAGTACTTC. The chain links TRBV1 to TRBJ2-7; no DNA check was done on the table's D call, TRBD2. TRBV1 is described as a pseudogene. The CDR3 covers 16 residues.

The chain has TRBV18 and TRBJ1-1; D ambiguous. The CDR3 loop spans 15 amino acids. Trimming removed 2 bases from V and 0 bases from J, with 10 bases in between. Germline V lookup: CDR1 KGHSH, CDR2 LQKENI. The CDR3 nucleotides read TGTGCCAGCTCACCAATACCCAGGTTGAACACTGAAGCTTTCTTT. Residues: CASSPIPRLNTEAFF.

This clone was found once. The V call is TRBV18, the J call TRBJ2-3; D may be TRBD2 (6 bases). V was cut by 3 bases and J by 1 base, with 8 bases left in between. Looked up from germline, CDR1 is KGHSH and CDR2 is LQKENI. This CDR3 has 14 amino acids. The CDR3 reads CASSPPGGTDTQYF. CDR3 DNA: TGTGCCAGCTCACCCCCGGGGGGCACAGATACGCAGTATTTT.

This chain uses TRBV6-5 with TRBJ2-7; TRBD1 matches at 10 bases. Unmatched junction bases numbered 10, after V lost 6 bases and J lost 5 bases. The CDR3 consists of 15 residues. The germline V gene has CDR1 MNHEY and CDR2 SVGAGI. The CDR3 region has the DNA TGTGCCAGCAGCCTCACCGGGACAGGGGTGGACGAGCAGTACTTC. Amino acids: CASSLTGTGVDEQYF.

V and J are TRBV23-1 and TRBJ1-2; D is uncertain. TRBV23-1 is noted as an ORF with a role that remains uncertain. The CDR3 loop spans 16 amino acids. Trimming cost V 4 bases and J 1 base, with 16 bases left between them. The CDR3: CASSLMGRLRNYGYTF. The CDR3 DNA follows: TGCGCCAGCAGTCTCATGGGTCGGCTTCGTAACTATGGCTACACCTTC.